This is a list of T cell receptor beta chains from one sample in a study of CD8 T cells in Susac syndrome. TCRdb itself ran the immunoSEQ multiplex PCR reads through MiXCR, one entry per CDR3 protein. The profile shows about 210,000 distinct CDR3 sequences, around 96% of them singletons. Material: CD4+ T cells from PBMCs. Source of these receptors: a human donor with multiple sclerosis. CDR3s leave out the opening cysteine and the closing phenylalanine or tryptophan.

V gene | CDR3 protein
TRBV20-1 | SAIRGRGRIDTQY
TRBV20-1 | SARDINYGYT
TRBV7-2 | ASSLVATQQLRAEQY
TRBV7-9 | ASSSTDGSSYNEQF
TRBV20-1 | SAPDRGKGEQF
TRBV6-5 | ASSSPSGGLITDTQY
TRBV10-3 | AISEIRDEQF
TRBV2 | ASSEGPEQF
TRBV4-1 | ASSQAVLGGLHYGYT
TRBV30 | AWSRAGSRNQPQH
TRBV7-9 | ATTGQGHGYT
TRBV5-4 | ASSLVSTDTQY
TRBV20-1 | SAISGGGSYEQY
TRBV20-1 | SARKPSGGTDTQY
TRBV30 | AWSGLAGSSYNEQF
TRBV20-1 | SALPGLGLEGAF
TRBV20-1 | SAAVAGGPYEQY
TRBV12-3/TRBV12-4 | ASSFSHEQY
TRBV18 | ASSPGQGSTEAF
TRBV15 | ATSRRLFSGANVLT
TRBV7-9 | ASPHQAGGDTQY
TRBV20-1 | SASGASGRREQF
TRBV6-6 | ASSYPQGAQTGELF
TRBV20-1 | SAKRDYNEQF
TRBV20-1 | SARDQFHNSPLH
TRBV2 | ASRTTGHNSPLH
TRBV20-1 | SAESSSGQF
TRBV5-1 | ASSPLGGGLEKLF
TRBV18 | ASSPGQPREAEAF
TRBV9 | ASSATKQGSEQY
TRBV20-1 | SATLGTEAF
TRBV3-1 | ASSRPPGETQY
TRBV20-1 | RGRTDSNQPQH
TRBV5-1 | ASSSTGGPFYEQY